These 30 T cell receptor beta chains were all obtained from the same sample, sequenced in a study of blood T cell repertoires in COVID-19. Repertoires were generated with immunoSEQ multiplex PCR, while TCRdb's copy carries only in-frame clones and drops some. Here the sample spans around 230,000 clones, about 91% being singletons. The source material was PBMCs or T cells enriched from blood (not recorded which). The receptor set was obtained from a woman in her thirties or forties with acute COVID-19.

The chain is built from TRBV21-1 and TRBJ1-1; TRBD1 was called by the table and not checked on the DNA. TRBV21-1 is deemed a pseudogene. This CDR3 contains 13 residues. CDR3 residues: CASSKSRRGEAFF. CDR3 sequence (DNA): TGTGCCAGCAGCAAGTCGCGTAGGGGTGAAGCTTTCTTT.

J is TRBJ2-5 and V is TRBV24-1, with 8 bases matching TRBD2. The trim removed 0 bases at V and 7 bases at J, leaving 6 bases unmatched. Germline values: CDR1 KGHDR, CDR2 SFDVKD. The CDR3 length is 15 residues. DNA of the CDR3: TGTGCCACCAGTGATTTGCGGGGGGGGCAGGTGACCCAGTACTTC. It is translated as CATSDLRGGQVTQYF.

In nucleotides, the CDR3 is TGCAGCGCAAGCCTCGCAGGAGAGCAGTACGTC. The encoded protein is CSASLAGEQYV. The chain has TRBV29-1 and TRBJ2-7; no clear D gene. There are 11 residues in the CDR3. Germline V gene data show CDR1 as SQVTM and CDR2 as ANQGSEA. Trimming shortened V by 7 bases and J by 7 bases, and 14 bases separated the two germline ends.

The CDR3 loop is CASRNQGAGTEAFF. The CDR3 bases are TGTGCCAGTAGGAACCAGGGGGCTGGCACTGAAGCTTTCTTT. V usage is TRBV19 and J usage is TRBJ1-1, with 8 bases matching TRBD1. This CDR3 spans 14 amino acids. With 6 bases clipped from V and 4 bases from J, the junction kept 7 bases outside the gene matches. Germline V gene lookup returns CDR1 LNHDA and CDR2 SQIVND (reference sequence).

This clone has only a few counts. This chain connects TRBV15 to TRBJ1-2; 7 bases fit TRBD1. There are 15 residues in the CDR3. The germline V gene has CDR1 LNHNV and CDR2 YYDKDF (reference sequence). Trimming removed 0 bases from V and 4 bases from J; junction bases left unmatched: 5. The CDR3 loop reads CATSRDRQGGYGYTF. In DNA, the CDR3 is TGTGCCACCAGCAGAGATCGGCAGGGGGGCTATGGCTACACCTTC.

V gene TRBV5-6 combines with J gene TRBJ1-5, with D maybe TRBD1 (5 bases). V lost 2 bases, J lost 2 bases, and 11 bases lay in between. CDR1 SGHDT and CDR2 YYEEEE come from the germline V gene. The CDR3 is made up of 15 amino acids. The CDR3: CASSFWDWGNQPQHF. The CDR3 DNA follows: TGTGCCAGCAGCTTCTGGGACTGGGGCAATCAGCCCCAGCATTTT.

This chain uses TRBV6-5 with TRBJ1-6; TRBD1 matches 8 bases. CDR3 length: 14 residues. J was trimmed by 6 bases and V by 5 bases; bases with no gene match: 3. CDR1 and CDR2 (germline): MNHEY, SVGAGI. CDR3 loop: CASSPDRANSPLHF. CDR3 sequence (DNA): TGTGCCAGCAGTCCGGACAGGGCTAATTCACCCCTCCACTTT.

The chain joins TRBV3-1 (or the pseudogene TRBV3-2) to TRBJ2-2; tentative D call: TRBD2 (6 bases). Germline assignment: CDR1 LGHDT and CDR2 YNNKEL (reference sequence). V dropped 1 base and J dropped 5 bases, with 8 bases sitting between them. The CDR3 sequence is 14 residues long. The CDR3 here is CASSQAGGTGELFF. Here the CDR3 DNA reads TGTGCCAGCAGCCAAGCTGGAGGGACCGGGGAGCTGTTTTTT.

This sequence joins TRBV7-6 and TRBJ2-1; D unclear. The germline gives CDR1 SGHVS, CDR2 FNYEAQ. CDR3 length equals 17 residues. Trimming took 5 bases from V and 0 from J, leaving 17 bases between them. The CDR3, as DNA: TGTGCCAGCAGCCAGATTATATCAGGTAGCTCCTACAATGAGCAGTTCTTC. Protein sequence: CASSQIISGSSYNEQFF.

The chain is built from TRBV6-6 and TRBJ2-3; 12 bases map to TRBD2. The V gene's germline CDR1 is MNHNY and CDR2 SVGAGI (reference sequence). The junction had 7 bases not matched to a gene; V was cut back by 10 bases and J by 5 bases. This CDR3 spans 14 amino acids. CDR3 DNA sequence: TGTGCCACCCTAGCGGGGGGGTCGGGAGATACGCAGTATTTT. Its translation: CATLAGGSGDTQYF.

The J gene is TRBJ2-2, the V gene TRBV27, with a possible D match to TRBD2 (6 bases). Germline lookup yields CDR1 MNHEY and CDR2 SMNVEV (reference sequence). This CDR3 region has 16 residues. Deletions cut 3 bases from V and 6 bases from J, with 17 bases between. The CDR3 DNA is TGTGCCAGCAGTTTTCGGAGGGCCTTTGACCCCGGGGAGCTGTTTTTT. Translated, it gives CASSFRRAFDPGELFF.

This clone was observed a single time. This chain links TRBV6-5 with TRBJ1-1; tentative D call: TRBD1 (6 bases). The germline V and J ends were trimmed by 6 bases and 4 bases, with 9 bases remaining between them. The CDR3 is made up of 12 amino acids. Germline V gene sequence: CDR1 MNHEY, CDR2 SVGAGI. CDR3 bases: TGTGCCAGCAGGGGACAACCCACTGAAGCTTTCTTT. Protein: CASRGQPTEAFF.

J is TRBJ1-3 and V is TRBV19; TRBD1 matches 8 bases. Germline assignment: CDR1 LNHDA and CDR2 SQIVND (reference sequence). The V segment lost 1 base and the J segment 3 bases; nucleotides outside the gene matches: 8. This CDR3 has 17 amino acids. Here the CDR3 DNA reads TGTGCCAGTAGTATAGGGACAGGGAATTCGCTTGGAAACACCATATATTTT. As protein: CASSIGTGNSLGNTIYF.

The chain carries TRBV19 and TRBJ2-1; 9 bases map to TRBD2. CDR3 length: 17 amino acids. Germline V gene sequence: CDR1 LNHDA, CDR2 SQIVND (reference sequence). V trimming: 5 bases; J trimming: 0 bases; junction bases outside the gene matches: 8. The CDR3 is CASSSRTSEFSYNEQFF. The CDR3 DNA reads TGTGCCAGTAGTTCCCGGACTAGCGAGTTCTCCTACAATGAGCAGTTCTTC.

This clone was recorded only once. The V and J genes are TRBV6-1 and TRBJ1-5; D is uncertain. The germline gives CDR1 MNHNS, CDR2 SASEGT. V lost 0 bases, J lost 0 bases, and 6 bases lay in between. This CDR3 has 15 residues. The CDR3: CASSEAWASNQPQHF. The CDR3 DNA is TGTGCCAGCAGTGAAGCGTGGGCTAGCAATCAGCCCCAGCATTTT.

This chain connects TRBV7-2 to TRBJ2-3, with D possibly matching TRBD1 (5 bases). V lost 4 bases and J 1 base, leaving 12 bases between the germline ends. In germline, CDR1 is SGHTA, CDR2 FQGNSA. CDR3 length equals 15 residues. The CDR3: CASSSRLGGTDTQYF. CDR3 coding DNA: TGTGCCAGCAGCTCCAGGTTAGGGGGCACAGATACGCAGTATTTT.

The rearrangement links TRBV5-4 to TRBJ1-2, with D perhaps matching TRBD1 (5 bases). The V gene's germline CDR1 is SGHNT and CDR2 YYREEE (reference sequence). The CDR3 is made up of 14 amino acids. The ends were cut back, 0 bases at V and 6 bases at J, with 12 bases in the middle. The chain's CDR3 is CASSLAAKGNGYTF. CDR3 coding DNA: TGTGCCAGCAGCTTGGCGGCAAAGGGGAATGGCTACACCTTC.

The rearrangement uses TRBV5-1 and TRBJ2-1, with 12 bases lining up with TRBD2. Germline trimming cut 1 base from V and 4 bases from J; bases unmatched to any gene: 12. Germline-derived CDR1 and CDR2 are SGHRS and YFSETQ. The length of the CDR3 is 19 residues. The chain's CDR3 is CASSLYGGPTSGRYNEQFF. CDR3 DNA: TGCGCCAGCAGCTTGTACGGGGGGCCGACTAGCGGGAGATACAATGAGCAGTTCTTC.

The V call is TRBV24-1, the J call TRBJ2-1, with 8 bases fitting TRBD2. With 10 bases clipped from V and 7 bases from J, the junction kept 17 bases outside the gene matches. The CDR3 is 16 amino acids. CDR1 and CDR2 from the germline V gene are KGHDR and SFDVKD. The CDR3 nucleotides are TGTGCCACAGCCCCCGCCGGTAGCGGGATGAGGAATGAGCAGTTCTTC. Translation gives CATAPAGSGMRNEQFF.

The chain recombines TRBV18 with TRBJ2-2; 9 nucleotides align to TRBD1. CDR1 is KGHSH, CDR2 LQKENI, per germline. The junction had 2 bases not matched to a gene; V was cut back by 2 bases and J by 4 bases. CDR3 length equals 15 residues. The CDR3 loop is CASSPGTGLTGELFF. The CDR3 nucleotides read TGTGCCAGCTCACCAGGGACAGGGCTCACCGGGGAGCTGTTTTTT.

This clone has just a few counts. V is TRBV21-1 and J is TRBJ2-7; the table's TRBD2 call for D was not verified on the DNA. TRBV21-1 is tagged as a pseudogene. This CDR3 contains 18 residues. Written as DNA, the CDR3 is TGTGCCAGCAGCAAAAGAGGGTCCCGGGCGGGAGAGAGCTACGAGCAGTACGTC. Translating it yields CASSKRGSRAGESYEQYV.

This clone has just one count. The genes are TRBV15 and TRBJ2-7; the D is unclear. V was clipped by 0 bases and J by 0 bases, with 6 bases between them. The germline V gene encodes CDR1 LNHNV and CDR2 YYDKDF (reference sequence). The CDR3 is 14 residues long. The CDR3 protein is CATSREAVSYEQYF. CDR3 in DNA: TGTGCCACCAGCAGAGAGGCAGTCTCCTACGAGCAGTACTTC. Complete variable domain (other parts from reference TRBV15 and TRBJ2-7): DAMVIQNPRYQVTQFGKPVTLSCSQTLNHNVMYWYQQKSSQAPKLLFHYYDKDFNNEADTPDNFQSRRPNTSFCFLDIRSPGLGDTAMYLCATSREAVSYEQYFGPGTRLTVT.

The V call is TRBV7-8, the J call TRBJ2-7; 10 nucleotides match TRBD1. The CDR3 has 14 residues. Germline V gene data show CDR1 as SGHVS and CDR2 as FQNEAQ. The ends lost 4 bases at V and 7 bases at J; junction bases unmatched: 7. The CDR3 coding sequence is TGTGCCAGCAGCTGGCGGACAGGGGGGAGTGAGCAGTACGTC. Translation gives CASSWRTGGSEQYV.

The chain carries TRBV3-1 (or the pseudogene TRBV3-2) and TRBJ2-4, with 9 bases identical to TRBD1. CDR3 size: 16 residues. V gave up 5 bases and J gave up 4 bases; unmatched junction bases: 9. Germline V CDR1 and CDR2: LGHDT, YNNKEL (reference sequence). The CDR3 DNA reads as TGTGCCAGCAGCATTCGTGGACAGGGGAGGAAAAACATTCAGTACTTC. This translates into CASSIRGQGRKNIQYF.

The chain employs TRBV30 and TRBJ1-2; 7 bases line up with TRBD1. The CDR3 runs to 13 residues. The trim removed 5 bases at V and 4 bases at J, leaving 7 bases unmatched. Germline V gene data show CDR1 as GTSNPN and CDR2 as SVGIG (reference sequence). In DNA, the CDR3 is TGTGCCTGGCGCCGGGACAGCCTCTATGGCTACACCTTC. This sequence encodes CAWRRDSLYGYTF.

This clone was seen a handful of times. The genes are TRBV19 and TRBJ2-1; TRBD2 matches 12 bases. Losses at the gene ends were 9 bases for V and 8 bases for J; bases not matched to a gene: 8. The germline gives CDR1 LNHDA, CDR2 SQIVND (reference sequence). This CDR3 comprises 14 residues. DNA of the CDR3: TGTGCCAGAGTACCGGGACTAGCGGGTCATGAGCAGTTCTTC. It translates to CARVPGLAGHEQFF.

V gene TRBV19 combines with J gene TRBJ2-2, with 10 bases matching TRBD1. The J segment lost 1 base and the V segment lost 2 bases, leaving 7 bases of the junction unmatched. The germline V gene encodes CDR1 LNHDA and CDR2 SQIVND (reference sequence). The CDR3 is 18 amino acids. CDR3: CASSISGQGLMNTGELFF. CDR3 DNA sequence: TGTGCCAGTAGTATATCGGGACAGGGGCTGATGAACACCGGGGAGCTGTTTTTT.

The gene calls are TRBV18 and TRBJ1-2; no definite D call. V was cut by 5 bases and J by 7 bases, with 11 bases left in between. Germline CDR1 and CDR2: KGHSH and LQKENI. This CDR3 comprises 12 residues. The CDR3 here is CASSSTAGGYTF. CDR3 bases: TGTGCCAGCTCATCTACAGCGGGTGGCTACACCTTC.

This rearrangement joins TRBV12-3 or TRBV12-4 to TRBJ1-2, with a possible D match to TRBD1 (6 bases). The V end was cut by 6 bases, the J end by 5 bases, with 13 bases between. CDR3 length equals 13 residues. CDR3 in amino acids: CASSNRAGYGYTF. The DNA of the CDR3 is TGTGCCAGCAGCAACAGGGCAGGTTATGGCTACACCTTC.

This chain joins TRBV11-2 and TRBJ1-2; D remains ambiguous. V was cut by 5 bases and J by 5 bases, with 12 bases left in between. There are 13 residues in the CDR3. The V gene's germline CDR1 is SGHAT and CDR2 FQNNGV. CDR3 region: CASSPLGRYGYTF. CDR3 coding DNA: TGTGCCAGCAGCCCCTTGGGCAGATATGGCTACACCTTC.